The 5 T cell receptor beta chains below come from one sample, sequenced in a study of radiation and T cells in renal cell carcinoma. Time point: baseline pretreatment blood. Treatment in this sample: 15 Gy SBRT to primary tumor, nephrectomy 4 weeks later. Repertoires were generated with immunoSEQ multiplex PCR, while TCRdb's copy carries only in-frame clones and drops some. The sample holds tens of thousands of clones; over 75% are singletons and the top ten take approximately 6.4%. The sequences come from blood, collected from a patient whose treatment included radiotherapy and nephrectomy. The receptor source for this set is a man between 60 and 75 years old with renal cell carcinoma.

This clone has just a few counts. This chain connects TRBV7-2 to TRBJ2-3; 9 bases are a match to TRBD2. V gave up 5 bases and J gave up 5 bases; unmatched junction bases: 11. The CDR3 runs to 16 residues. Germline CDR1 SGHTA, CDR2 FQGNSA. CDR3 amino acids: CASSRNSGSNGDTQYF. The CDR3 region has the DNA TGTGCCAGCAGCCGGAATAGCGGGAGCAACGGAGATACGCAGTATTTT.

This rearrangement joins TRBV29-1 to TRBJ2-7; D is unclear. Looked up from germline, CDR1 is SQVTM and CDR2 is ANQGSEA. The CDR3 totals 14 residues. The ends were cut back, 3 bases at V and 0 bases at J, with 12 bases in the middle. The CDR3 sequence is CSVELEKFSYEQYF. The CDR3 DNA is TGCAGCGTTGAGTTGGAAAAGTTCTCCTACGAGCAGTACTTC.

CDR3: CASSLVLAGGTDTQYF. CDR3 in DNA: TGCGCCAGCAGCTTGGTACTAGCGGGAGGTACAGATACGCAGTATTTT. The chain uses TRBV5-1 and TRBJ2-3; TRBD2 agrees at 12 bases. Looked up from germline, CDR1 is SGHRS and CDR2 is YFSETQ. The CDR3 has 16 residues. V gave up 0 bases and J gave up 3 bases; unmatched junction bases: 2.

The gene calls are TRBV28 and TRBJ1-4; D gene ambiguous. V lost 2 bases, J lost 4 bases, and 8 bases lay in between. The germline gives CDR1 MDHEN, CDR2 SYDVKM. The CDR3 consists of 14 residues. Here the CDR3 reads CASSLRWDNEKLFF. CDR3 nucleotides: TGTGCCAGCAGTTTAAGATGGGATAATGAAAAACTGTTTTTT.

This chain links TRBV7-2 with TRBJ2-1; D call uncertain. The CDR3 covers 14 residues. The V gene's germline CDR1 is SGHTA and CDR2 FQGNSA. The V gene lost 1 base and the J gene lost 12 bases, with 16 bases spanning the gap. The CDR3: CASSLEGPSVGQFF. Written as DNA, the CDR3 is TGTGCCAGCAGCTTAGAGGGCCCTTCGGTAGGGCAGTTCTTC. The complete variable domain, with remaining parts taken from reference TRBV7-2 and TRBJ2-1, reads GAGVSQSPSNKVTEKGKDVELRCDPISGHTALYWYRQSLGQGLEFLIYFQGNSAPDKSGLPSDRFSAERTGGSVSTLTIQRTQQEDSAVYLCASSLEGPSVGQFFGPGTRLTVL.